These 10 T cell receptor beta chains share one sample of origin, sequenced in a study of OX40 agonist ivuxolimab in advanced cancers. The data were produced by immunoSEQ multiplex PCR, yet TCRdb's version contains in-frame clones alone and is incomplete. The data show about 120,000 clones, with roughly 95% seen just once and about 0.15% held by the top ten. This specimen was CD4+ or CD8+ T cells sorted from blood, taken in a trial of the OX40 agonist ivuxolimab. The receptors shown here come from an adult with an advanced solid tumor such as melanoma, head and neck, liver or kidney cancer.

The rearrangement uses TRBV27 and TRBJ1-2; 8 bases align to TRBD1. CDR1 MNHEY and CDR2 SMNVEV come from the germline V gene (reference sequence). Trimming at V came to 4 bases and at J to 8 bases, leaving 15 bases not matched to a gene. This CDR3 spans 16 amino acids. As DNA, the CDR3 is TGTGCCAGCAGTTCTAATAACCAGGGGGCTTCCCAAGGCTACACCTTC. As protein: CASSSNNQGASQGYTF.

The V and J genes are TRBV18 and TRBJ2-3; D unclear. V was clipped by 3 bases and J by 1 base, with 5 bases between them. The CDR3 has 13 residues. Germline V CDR1 and CDR2: KGHSH, LQKENI. The CDR3 nucleotides read TGTGCCAGCTCACCTGCTGGCACAGATACGCAGTATTTT. Its protein product is CASSPAGTDTQYF.

The CDR3 sequence is CASSLEREGSSEQFF. As DNA, the CDR3 is TGTGCCAGCAGCCTAGAGCGGGAGGGCAGTTCTGAGCAGTTCTTC. This rearrangement joins TRBV7-3 to TRBJ2-1; TRBD2 matches 10 bases. CDR1 SGHTA and CDR2 FQGTGA come from the germline V gene. This CDR3 is built from 15 residues. Germline trimming cut 5 bases from V and 9 bases from J; bases unmatched to any gene: 10.

This rearrangement joins TRBV21-1 to TRBJ1-5. TRBV21-1 is an annotated pseudogene. CDR3 length: 16 residues. This chain's CDR3 is CASSKCDTRRRQPQHF. DNA of the CDR3: TGTGCCAGCAGCAAATGCGACACCCGGCGGAGGCAGCCCCAGCATTTT.

The rearrangement links TRBV9 to TRBJ2-7; 8 bases match TRBD1. Per the germline V gene, CDR1 is SGDLS and CDR2 is YYNGEE. Trimming took 2 bases from V and 3 from J; bases not matched to a gene: 4. There are 14 residues in the CDR3. DNA for the CDR3: TGTGCCAGCAGCGTGAGGACAGGGCACTACGAGCAGTACTTC. Protein sequence: CASSVRTGHYEQYF.

The chain combines TRBV5-1 with TRBJ1-1; D gene uncertain. V was shortened by 1 base and J by 6 bases, with 13 bases between the two germline ends. Germline V gene sequence: CDR1 SGHRS, CDR2 YFSETQ. The CDR3 consists of 14 residues. The DNA of the CDR3 is TGCGCCAGCAGCTTGTCTTTGATCGGGTCTGAAGCTTTCTTT. Its translation is CASSLSLIGSEAFF.

In nucleotides, the CDR3 is TGTGCCAGCAGCCGGAAGTTTGCCGGGGAGACAGATACGCAGTATTTT. Translation gives CASSRKFAGETDTQYF. The chain recombines TRBV5-4 with TRBJ2-3; maybe TRBD2 (5 bases). Per germline, CDR1 SGHNT and CDR2 YYREEE (reference sequence). This CDR3 contains 16 residues. V lost 4 bases, J lost 3 bases, and 18 bases lay in between.

This chain uses TRBV19 with TRBJ2-5, with no clear D. The CDR3 contains 13 residues. V was shortened by 3 bases and J by 9 bases, with 14 bases between the two germline ends. The germline gives CDR1 LNHDA, CDR2 SQIVND (reference sequence). CDR3 amino acids: CASSMAQLRAQYF. CDR3 coding DNA: TGTGCCAGTAGTATGGCACAGCTAAGAGCCCAGTACTTC.

This chain links TRBV28 with TRBJ1-5; no clear D. V dropped 3 bases and J dropped 5 bases, with 11 bases sitting between them. The CDR3 extends over 14 amino acids. From germline, CDR1 is MDHEN and CDR2 SYDVKM. In DNA, the CDR3 is TGTGCCAGCAGTTTGTCACGCAGTTATCAGCCCCAGCATTTT. This gives the protein CASSLSRSYQPQHF.

The V call is TRBV5-1, the J call TRBJ2-3; tentative D call: TRBD2 (5 bases). The CDR3 runs to 14 residues. Germline V CDR1 and CDR2: SGHRS, YFSETQ. V was clipped by 4 bases and J by 10 bases, with 19 bases between them. CDR3 loop: CASSPNPDGAAQYF. DNA of the CDR3: TGCGCCAGCAGCCCAAACCCGGACGGAGCGGCGCAGTATTTT.